This T cell receptor (beta chain) came from a study of T cell responses to AZD1222 COVID-19 vaccine. The study's findings and limits: Most donors were white British, females outnumbered males, and clonal diversity was possibly underestimated.

V was cut by 3 bases and J by 5 bases, with 10 bases left in between. CDR3 length: 14 amino acids. Looked up from germline, CDR1 is LNHDA and CDR2 is SQIVND (reference sequence). Repertoires were generated with immunoSEQ multiplex PCR, while TCRdb's copy carries only in-frame clones and drops some. The table includes roughly 67,000 clones, 70% to 90% detected once. As to this clone: Its cognate antigen is unknown.

The sequences come from peripheral blood, collected 28 days after the second AZD1222 dose. This clonotype was obtained from an adult who received the AZD1222 COVID-19 vaccine. The chain uses TRBV19 and TRBJ2-2; a possible D gene is TRBD2 (6 bases). DNA of the CDR3: TGTGCCAGTAGTATTTGGGGGAGGACCGGGGAGCTGTTTTTT. Protein: CASSIWGRTGELFF.